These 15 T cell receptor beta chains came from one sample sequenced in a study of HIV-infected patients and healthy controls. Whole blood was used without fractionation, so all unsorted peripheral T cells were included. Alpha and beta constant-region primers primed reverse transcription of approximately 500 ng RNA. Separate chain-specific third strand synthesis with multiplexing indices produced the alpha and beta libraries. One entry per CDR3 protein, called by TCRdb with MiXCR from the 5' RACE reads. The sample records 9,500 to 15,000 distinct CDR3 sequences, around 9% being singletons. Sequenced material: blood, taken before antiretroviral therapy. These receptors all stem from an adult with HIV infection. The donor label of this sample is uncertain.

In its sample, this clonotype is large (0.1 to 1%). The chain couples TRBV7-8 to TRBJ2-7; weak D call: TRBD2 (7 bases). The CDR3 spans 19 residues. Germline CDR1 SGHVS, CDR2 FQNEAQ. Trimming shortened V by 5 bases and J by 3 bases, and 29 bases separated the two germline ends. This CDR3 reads CASSLIRVRGGAGYYEQYF. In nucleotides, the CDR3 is TGTGCCAGCAGCCTAATCCGGGTCAGGGGCGGAGCGGGATACTACGAGCAGTACTTC. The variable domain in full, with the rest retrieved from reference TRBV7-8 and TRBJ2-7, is GAGVSQSPRYKVAKRGQDVALRCDPISGHVSLFWYQQALGQGPEFLTYFQNEAQLDKSGLPSDRFFAERPEGSVSTLKIQRTQQEDSAVYLCASSLIRVRGGAGYYEQYFGPGTRLTVT.

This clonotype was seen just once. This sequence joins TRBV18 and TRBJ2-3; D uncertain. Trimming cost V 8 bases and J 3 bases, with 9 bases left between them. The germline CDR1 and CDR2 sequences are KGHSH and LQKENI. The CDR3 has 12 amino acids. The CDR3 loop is CASTHETDTQYF. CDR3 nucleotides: TGTGCCAGCACACACGAAACAGATACGCAGTATTTT. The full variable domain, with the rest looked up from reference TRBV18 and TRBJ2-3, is NAGVMQNPRHLVRRRGQEARLRCSPMKGHSHVYWYRQLPEEGLKFMVYLQKENIIDESGMPKERFSAEFPKEGPSILRIQQVVRGDSAAYFCASTHETDTQYFGPGTRLTVL.

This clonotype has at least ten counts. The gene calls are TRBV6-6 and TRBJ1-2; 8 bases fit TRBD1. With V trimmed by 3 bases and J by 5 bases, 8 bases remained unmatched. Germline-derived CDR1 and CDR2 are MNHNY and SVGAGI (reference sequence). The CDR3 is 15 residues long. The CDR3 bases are TGTGCCAGCAGTTATAAGGCAGGGGGCGAATATGGCTACACCTTC. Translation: CASSYKAGGEYGYTF.

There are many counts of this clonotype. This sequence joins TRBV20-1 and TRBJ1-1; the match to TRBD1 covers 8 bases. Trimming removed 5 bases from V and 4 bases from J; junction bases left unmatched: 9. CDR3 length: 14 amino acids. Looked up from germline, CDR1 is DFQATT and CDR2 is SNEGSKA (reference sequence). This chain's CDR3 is CSAQAGGEGTEAFF. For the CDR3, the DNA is TGCAGTGCTCAAGCAGGGGGCGAGGGCACTGAAGCTTTCTTT.

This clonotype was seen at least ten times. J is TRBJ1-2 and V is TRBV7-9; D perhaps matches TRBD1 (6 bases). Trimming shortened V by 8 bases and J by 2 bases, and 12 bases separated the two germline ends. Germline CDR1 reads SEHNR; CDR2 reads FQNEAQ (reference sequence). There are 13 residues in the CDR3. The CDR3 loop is CASRWGANYGYTF. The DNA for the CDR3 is TGTGCCAGCCGCTGGGGGGCAAACTATGGCTACACCTTC.

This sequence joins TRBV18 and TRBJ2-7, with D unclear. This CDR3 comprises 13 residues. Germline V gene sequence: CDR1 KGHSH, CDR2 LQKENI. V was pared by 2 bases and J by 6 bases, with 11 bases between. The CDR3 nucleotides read TGTGCCAGCTCACCAGTCAAGATAGGCGAGCAGTACTTC. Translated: CASSPVKIGEQYF.

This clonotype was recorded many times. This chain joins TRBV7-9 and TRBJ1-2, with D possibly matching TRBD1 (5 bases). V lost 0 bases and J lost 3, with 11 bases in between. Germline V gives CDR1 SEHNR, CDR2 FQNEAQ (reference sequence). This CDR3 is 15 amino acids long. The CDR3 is CASSLALGGDYGYTF. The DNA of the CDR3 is TGTGCCAGCAGCTTAGCGCTTGGAGGGGACTATGGCTACACCTTC.

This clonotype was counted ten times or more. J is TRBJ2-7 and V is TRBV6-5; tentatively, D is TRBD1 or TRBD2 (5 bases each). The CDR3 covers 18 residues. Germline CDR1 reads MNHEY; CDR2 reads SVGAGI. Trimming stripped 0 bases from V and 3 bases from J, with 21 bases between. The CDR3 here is CASSYSNPGAAVNYEQYF. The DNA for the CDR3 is TGTGCCAGCAGTTACTCAAACCCCGGGGCGGCGGTCAACTACGAGCAGTACTTC.

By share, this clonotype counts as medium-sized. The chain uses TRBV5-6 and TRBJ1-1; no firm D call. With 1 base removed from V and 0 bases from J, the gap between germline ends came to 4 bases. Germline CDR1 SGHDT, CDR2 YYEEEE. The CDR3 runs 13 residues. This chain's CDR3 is CASSLTVNTEAFF. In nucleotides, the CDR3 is TGTGCCAGCAGCTTGACAGTGAACACTGAAGCTTTCTTT.

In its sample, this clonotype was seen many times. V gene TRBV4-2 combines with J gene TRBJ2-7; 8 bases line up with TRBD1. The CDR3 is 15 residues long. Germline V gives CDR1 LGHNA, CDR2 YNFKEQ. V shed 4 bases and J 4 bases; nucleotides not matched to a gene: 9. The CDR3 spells CASSPGQGGAYEQYF. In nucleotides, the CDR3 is TGTGCCAGCAGCCCCGGACAGGGCGGGGCGTACGAGCAGTACTTC.

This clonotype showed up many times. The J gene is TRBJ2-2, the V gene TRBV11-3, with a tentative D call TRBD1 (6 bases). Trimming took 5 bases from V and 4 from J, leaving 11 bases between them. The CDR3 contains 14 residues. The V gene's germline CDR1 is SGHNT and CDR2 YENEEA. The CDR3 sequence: CASSQTGSTGELFF. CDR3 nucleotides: TGTGCCAGCAGCCAGACAGGCTCCACCGGGGAGCTGTTTTTT. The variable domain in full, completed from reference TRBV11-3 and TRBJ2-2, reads EAGVVQSPRYKIIEKKQPVAFWCNPISGHNTLYWYLQNLGQGPELLIRYENEEAVDDSQLPKDRFSAERLKGVDSTLKIQPAELGDSAVYLCASSQTGSTGELFFGEGSRLTVL.

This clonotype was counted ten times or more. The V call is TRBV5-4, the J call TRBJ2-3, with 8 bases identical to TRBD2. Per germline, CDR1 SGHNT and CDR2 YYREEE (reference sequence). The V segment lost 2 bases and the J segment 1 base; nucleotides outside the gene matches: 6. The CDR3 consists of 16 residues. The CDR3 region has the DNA TGTGCCAGCAGCTTTACTAGCGGACCCGGCACAGATACGCAGTATTTT. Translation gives CASSFTSGPGTDTQYF. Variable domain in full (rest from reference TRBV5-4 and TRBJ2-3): ETGVTQSPTHLIKTRGQQVTLRCSSQSGHNTVSWYQQALGQGPQFIFQYYREEENGRGNFPPRFSGLQFPNYSSELNVNALELDDSALYLCASSFTSGPGTDTQYFGPGTRLTVL.

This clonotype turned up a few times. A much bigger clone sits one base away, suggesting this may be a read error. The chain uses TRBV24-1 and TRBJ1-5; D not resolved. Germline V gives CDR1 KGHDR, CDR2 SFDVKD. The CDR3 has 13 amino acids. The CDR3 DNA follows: TGTGCCGCCAGTGAGAACGGCGATCAGCCCCAGCATTTT. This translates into CAASENGDQPQHF.

In nucleotides, the CDR3 is TGCGCCAGCAGTGAATTGTACCTCTACGAGCAGTACTTC. It yields the protein CASSELYLYEQYF. The chain uses TRBV10-1 and TRBJ2-7; no clear D gene. CDR3 length: 13 amino acids. V was pared by 3 bases and J by 3 bases, with 9 bases between. The germline V gene has CDR1 WNHNN and CDR2 SYGVQD (reference sequence).

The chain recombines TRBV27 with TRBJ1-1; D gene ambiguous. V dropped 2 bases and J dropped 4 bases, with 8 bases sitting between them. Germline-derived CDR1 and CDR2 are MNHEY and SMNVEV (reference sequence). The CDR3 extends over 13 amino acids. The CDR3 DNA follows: TGTGCCAGCAGTTTAACGACGAGCACTGAAGCTTTCTTT. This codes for CASSLTTSTEAFF.